The sequence of this T cell receptor beta chain was determined in a study of CD8+ T cells in alopecia areata. Study-level background: Oral tofacitinib, 5 to 10 mg twice daily, was given in an open-label trial. Study-level results: Clonality exceeded that of normal scalp in lesional scalp, most notably in alopecia totalis/universalis. Scalp sample sequencing also detects resident alphabeta T cells of normal skin.

Turning to this clone: Antigen specificity is unknown.

cDNA prepared by RNA extraction and subsequent reverse transcription served as the template for sequencing. Clones were sequenced by immunoSEQ multiplex PCR, and TCRdb holds only the in-frame ones, with some missing. The sample has 150,000 to 200,000 clones, 50% to 75% seen once. This CDR3 is 11 amino acids long. Germline CDR1 reads DFQATT; CDR2 reads SNEGSKA (reference sequence). Trimming took off 0 bases at V and 14 bases at J, with 13 bases between the two ends. Sequences were derived from CD4+ T cells sorted from blood, sampled at week 0. The rearrangement uses TRBV20-1 and TRBJ2-5; no firm D call. The source is a human donor with alopecia areata. CDR3 sequence: CSARDGPRGYF. DNA for the CDR3: TGCAGTGCTAGAGATGGTCCCCGTGGTTACTTC.